These T cell receptor beta chains were read from a single sample in a study of blood T cells in healthy people across ages. TCRdb reanalysed the 5' RACE reads using MiXCR and keeps one entry per CDR3 protein. The sample yields 1.5 million to 2 million distinct CDR3 sequences, roughly 30% seen once. The material sequenced was blood. The receptors were sampled from a woman aged 30 to 39 in good health. Both conserved end residues are part of each CDR3. Fields, in order: D gene, V gene, J gene, CDR3 protein. D genes are given only for firm matches.

TRBD1	TRBV7-2	TRBJ1-2	CASSLNQGTGVTNYDYTF
TRBD2	TRBV20-1	TRBJ2-1	CSARAWTSLDEQFF
-	TRBV7-6	TRBJ2-7	CASSLGVEYSYEQYF
TRBD1	TRBV15	TRBJ2-7	CATSRRTGQYEQYF
-	TRBV10-3	TRBJ2-7	CAVGGRDCYEQYF
-	TRBV24-1	TRBJ2-1	CATSEAGSSYNEQFF
TRBD2	TRBV28	TRBJ2-1	CASSYLGLAGMYEQFF
TRBD1	TRBV20-1	TRBJ1-1	CSARDLGQGNTEAFF
TRBD2	TRBV3-1	TRBJ2-1	CASSLYNGLAGYNEQFF
-	TRBV20-1	TRBJ1-2	CSASTGYSYGHTF
TRBD1	TRBV27	TRBJ2-1	CASTLGFGGRGHENELFF
-	TRBV4-1	TRBJ1-2	CASSQDGGFGYTF
-	TRBV20-1	TRBJ2-3	CSARKTAGTDTQYF
-	TRBV6-6	TRBJ1-5	CASRTRDNQPQHF
-	TRBV12-3/TRBV12-4	TRBJ2-3	CASSTAGRSADAQYF
-	TRBV21-1	TRBJ2-3	CASSPSRQGYTDTQYF
-	TRBV4-2	TRBJ2-3	CASSQGGARDGSYTQYF
TRBD1	TRBV5-1	TRBJ2-7	CASSFDRVSSEQYF
-	TRBV20-1	TRBJ1-1	CSANRAQGFTEAFF
TRBD2	TRBV5-1	TRBJ2-3	CASSLSGRRDTQYF
-	TRBV6-1	TRBJ2-7	CASTRRGQEGYHEQYF
-	TRBV21-1	TRBJ2-7	CASSKDQDYEQYF
TRBD1	TRBV27	TRBJ2-3	CASSQIGQGPHTDTQYF
TRBD2	TRBV7-2	TRBJ2-7	CASSVRGGGGAYEQYF
TRBD1	TRBV12-3/TRBV12-4	TRBJ2-5	CASSPRQGAREQYF
-	TRBV9	TRBJ2-1	CASSAGYNEQFF
TRBD2	TRBV27	TRBJ2-2	CASGRVGELFF
-	TRBV27	TRBJ2-4	CASLRTVKNIQYF
-	TRBV7-2	TRBJ2-3	CASSFDKGVDTQYF
TRBD2	TRBV5-1	-	CASSTGLAGGSSYNEQYF
TRBD2	TRBV20-1	-	CSATESGGRTQYF
-	TRBV12-3/TRBV12-4	TRBJ1-1	CASTEYLNTEAFF
-	TRBV12-3/TRBV12-4	TRBJ1-3	CASFEMEGNTIYF
TRBD2	TRBV7-9	TRBJ2-1	CASSLAGASGSDEQFF
TRBD2	TRBV7-9	TRBJ2-7	CASSLRLAEEQYF
TRBD2	TRBV3-1	TRBJ2-1	CASSQVLSGRVGRNEQFF
-	TRBV2	TRBJ2-3	CASRSDLWADTQYF
TRBD2	TRBV12-3/TRBV12-4	TRBJ2-3	CASSPLLAVIADTQYF
TRBD1	TRBV18	TRBJ2-1	CASSLGQGSCNEQFF
TRBD1	TRBV3-1	TRBJ2-7	CTSSQWDRSHYEQYF
-	TRBV5-6	TRBJ2-7	CASSRNRNPTYEQYF
-	TRBV20-1	TRBJ1-6	CSARDLDRGSYNSPLHF
-	TRBV20-1	TRBJ2-7	CSASTYNEQYF
TRBD1	TRBV9	TRBJ1-1	CASSERRTGLGTEAFF
-	TRBV20-1	TRBJ2-1	CSAKWGLVGYNEQFF
TRBD1	TRBV28	TRBJ2-6	CASSRRTGQFGANVLTF
-	TRBV3-1	TRBJ1-2	CASSKPMQGSSYTF
TRBD2	TRBV3-1	TRBJ2-1	CASSQVSGGFYNEQFF
-	TRBV5-1	TRBJ2-7	CASSLLRGQRIYEQYF
-	TRBV21-1	TRBJ2-7	CTSNKIQKDYEQYF
-	TRBV12-5	TRBJ1-1	CASGLDRVEAFF
-	TRBV5-1	-	CASSLGFGDQETQFF
TRBD2	TRBV7-9	TRBJ2-7	CASSPNTSGSYEQYF
TRBD2	TRBV7-9	TRBJ2-3	CASSALAGPTDTQYF
TRBD2	TRBV3-1	TRBJ2-3	CASSQQTSGADTQYF
TRBD2	TRBV6-6	TRBJ2-7	CASSYSPVAGSHEQYF